This TCR beta chain was found in a study of blood T cell repertoires in COVID-19. The CDR3 contains 16 residues. Germline-derived CDR1 and CDR2 are LGHDT and YNNKEL (reference sequence). With 2 bases clipped from V and 4 bases from J, the junction kept 6 bases outside the gene matches. This clone appeared a single time. The data were produced by immunoSEQ multiplex PCR, yet TCRdb's version contains in-frame clones alone and is incomplete. The profile shows around 250,000 clones, under 95% of them singletons. The chain joins TRBV3-1 (or the pseudogene TRBV3-2) to TRBJ1-1; 11 positions match TRBD1. The sequencing input was PBMCs or T cells enriched from blood (not recorded which). The TCR was taken from a man between 35 and 55 years old who had been exposed to COVID-19. This CDR3 is CASSQQPGQGGTEAFF. In DNA form, the CDR3 reads TGTGCCAGCAGCCAACAACCGGGACAGGGGGGCACTGAAGCTTTCTTT.